This T cell receptor (beta chain) was recovered during a study of beta chain features in type 1 diabetes. Whole-study findings and limits: Type 1 diabetes patients had TCRB CDR3s that were shorter (moderately but significantly so) in all four CD4+ subsets. Naive, central memory and regulatory TCRB repertoires appeared more similar among patients than healthy donors. Sequencing the cDNA could make cells with high TCR expression show up more than they should. Whether TCRB rearrangement is influenced by HLA type went unresolved here.

One heparinised draw of blood, averaging around 120 mL, came from each donor. Germline CDR1 and CDR2: SGHVS and FQNEAQ. The CDR3 has 15 amino acids. Trimming stripped 2 bases from V and 8 bases from J, with 13 bases between. Expressed TCRB transcripts were sequenced because the entire RNA isolate underwent reverse transcription. TCRdb's copy holds only in-frame clones and misses some; the assay was immunoSEQ multiplex PCR. The sample holds approximately 600,000 clones; around 12% are singletons and the top ten take around 0.12%. On this clone: Its antigen is as yet unknown.

The material sequenced was naive CD4+ T cells from blood. V is TRBV7-8 and J is TRBJ1-6; weak D call: TRBD1 (5 bases). The clonotype originates from a man aged 25 to 40 with type 1 diabetes. CDR3 in DNA: TGTGCCAGCAGCTTAAGTTTAGGGGAGTATTCACCCCTCCACTTT. Its translation is CASSLSLGEYSPLHF.